This TCR beta chain was recorded in a study of chronic HIV infection and antiretroviral therapy. This clonotype was detected ten times or more. Via MiXCR, TCRdb re-called the 5' RACE reads, giving one row per CDR3 protein. Of fewer than 40,000 distinct CDR3 sequences in the sample, about 7.4% were seen once. Germline V gene lookup returns CDR1 SNHLY and CDR2 FYNNEI. This CDR3 contains 14 residues. V was clipped by 2 bases and J by 4 bases, with 9 bases between them. The sequencing input was peripheral blood. The rearrangement uses TRBV2 and TRBJ2-1; D gene unclear. The sequence was obtained from an adult who had HIV and had not received antiretroviral therapy, or was an uninfected healthy control (not recorded which). The CDR3 sequence: CASSELTTYNEQFF. The CDR3 DNA follows: TGTGCCAGCAGTGAACTCACCACTTACAATGAGCAGTTCTTC.